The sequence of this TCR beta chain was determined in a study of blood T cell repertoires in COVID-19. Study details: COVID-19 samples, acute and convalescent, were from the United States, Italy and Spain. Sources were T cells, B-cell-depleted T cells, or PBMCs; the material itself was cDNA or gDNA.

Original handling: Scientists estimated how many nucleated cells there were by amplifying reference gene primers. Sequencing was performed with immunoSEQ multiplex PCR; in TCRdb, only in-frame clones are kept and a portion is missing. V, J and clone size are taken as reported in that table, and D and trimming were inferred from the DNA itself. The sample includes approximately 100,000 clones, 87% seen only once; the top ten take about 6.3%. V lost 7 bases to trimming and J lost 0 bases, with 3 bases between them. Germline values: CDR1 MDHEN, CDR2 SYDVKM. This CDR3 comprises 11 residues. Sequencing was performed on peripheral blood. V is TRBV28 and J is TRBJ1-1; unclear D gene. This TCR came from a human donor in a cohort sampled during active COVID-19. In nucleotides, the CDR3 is TGTGCCAGCAATATGAACACTGAAGCTTTCTTT. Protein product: CASNMNTEAFF.